Included here is one T cell receptor beta chain sequence, with context. This specimen belongs to a study of T cell changes during pregnancy in multiple sclerosis. The method was immunoSEQ multiplex PCR; TCRdb's version includes in-frame clones alone and lacks a portion of them. This table has about 57,000 clones, about 92% appearing once. V was trimmed by 3 bases and J by 3 bases, leaving 8 bases between them. Germline V lookup: CDR1 KGHSH, CDR2 LQKENI. This CDR3 is built from 13 residues. V is TRBV18 and J is TRBJ2-5; D uncertain. This clonotype originated in a female donor with multiple sclerosis, enrolled in a pregnancy study. Sequenced material: peripheral blood, taken after pregnancy. DNA of the CDR3: TGTGCCAGCTCACCGGGCCTTAAAGAGACCCAGTACTTC. This translates into CASSPGLKETQYF. The entire variable domain, with the rest obtained from reference TRBV18 and TRBJ2-5, is as follows: NAGVMQNPRHLVRRRGQEARLRCSPMKGHSHVYWYRQLPEEGLKFMVYLQKENIIDESGMPKERFSAEFPKEGPSILRIQQVVRGDSAAYFCASSPGLKETQYFGPGTRLLVL.